These 22 T cell receptor beta chains were all obtained from the same sample, sequenced in a study of T cells in Graves' hyperthyroidism and ophthalmopathy. Researchers took RNA transcripts and amplified the TCR beta CDR3 regions from them. TCR CDR3 regions were first amplified by RT-PCR with HTBI primers. One entry per CDR3 protein, called by TCRdb with MiXCR from the multiplex PCR reads. The sample has about 570,000 distinct CDR3 sequences, just over 45% seen once. The material sequenced was peripheral blood or thyroid tissue (not recorded which). These receptors were taken from an adult woman with Graves' disease, either hyperthyroidism or ophthalmopathy (not recorded which).

This clonotype was detected a few times. An end of the junction does not agree with germline; a read error may underlie this. The chain joins TRBV5-1 to TRBJ2-6; possibly TRBD2 for D (5 bases). The germline gives CDR1 SGHRS, CDR2 YFSETQ. This CDR3 is 14 amino acids long. CDR3 protein: CASSLEGRANVLTF. The CDR3 DNA reads as TGTGCCAGCAGCTTAGAGGGCAGGGCCAACGTCCTGACTTTC.

For this clonotype: A much more abundant neighbour one base away suggests this may be a read error. Likely a read error: the CDR3 ends without its conserved phenylalanine or tryptophan. This rearrangement joins TRBV7-8 to TRBJ1-2; D might be TRBD1 (6 bases). The CDR3 has 16 amino acids. Germline-derived CDR1 and CDR2 are SGHVS and FQNEAQ. CDR3 amino acids: CASSQVPTGLYVGYTL. CDR3 sequence (DNA): TGCGCCAGCAGCCAAGTTCCCACAGGGCTCTATGTCGGCTACACCCTC.

This clonotype was seen more than once but under ten times. A much larger clone sits a single nucleotide away, making a read error possible. CDR3 nucleotides: TGTGCCGGCAGCCAAAAGGGGGGCCCCGGGCCCCAGCATTTT. It specifies CAGSQKGGPGPQHF. The V and J genes are TRBV7-4 and TRBJ1-5; D might be TRBD1 (6 bases). This CDR3 has 14 amino acids. CDR1 is SGHVT and CDR2 is SQSDAQ in the germline V gene.

To note about this clonotype: A junction end diverges from the germline sequence, so it may reflect a read error. The chain uses TRBV5-5 and TRBJ2-7; the match to TRBD1 covers 9 bases. This CDR3 has 12 residues. The germline CDR1 and CDR2 sequences are SGHKS and YYEKEE (reference sequence). CDR3 region: CASNPTGGEEYF. CDR3 nucleotide sequence: TGTGCCAGCAATCCCACAGGGGGCGAGGAGTACTTC.

This clonotype showed up just once. An end of the junction differs from the germline gene, which may be a read error. The CDR3 bases are TGCGCCAGCGGCCAAGTAGCGGGAGGGGGCTCCTACGAGCAGTACTTC. Translating it yields CASGQVAGGGSYEQYF. V usage is TRBV7-9 and J usage is TRBJ2-7, with TRBD2 identical over 11 bases. Germline V gene lookup returns CDR1 SEHNR and CDR2 FQNEAQ (reference sequence). The CDR3 extends over 16 amino acids.

There are a few counts of this clonotype. The V gene is TRBV27, the J gene TRBJ1-1, with D unresolved. The ends were cut back, 6 bases at V and 0 bases at J, with 11 bases in the middle. The CDR3 has 14 amino acids. CDR1 and CDR2 from the germline V gene are MNHEY and SMNVEV (reference sequence). The DNA for the CDR3 is TGTGCCAGCAGCCAAACAGAAATGAACACTGAAGCTTTCTTT. It encodes CASSQTEMNTEAFF.

This clonotype was found once. The V gene is TRBV7-9, the J gene TRBJ1-5; tentatively, D is TRBD1 (7 bases). Judging by the DNA end, TRBJ2-3 fits better; the J call may be wrong. Germline values: CDR1 SEHNR, CDR2 FQNEAQ (reference sequence). The CDR3 totals 15 residues. In nucleotides, the CDR3 is TGTGCCAGCAGCACATCGCAGGGGGGATCAGATACGCAGTATTTT. Translated: CASSTSQGGSDTQYF.

In this sample, this clonotype turned up many times. The CDR3 DNA follows: TGTGCCAGCAGCTCACTCAAACACCGACAAGGACAAGAGACCCAGTACTTC. Protein sequence: CASSSLKHRQGQETQYF. The chain employs TRBV11-2 and TRBJ2-5, with D uncertain. This CDR3 has 17 amino acids. Trimming shortened V by 4 bases and J by 2 bases, and 20 bases separated the two germline ends. The V gene's germline CDR1 is SGHAT and CDR2 FQNNGV.

The CDR3 loop reads CSARILRNTIYF. Here the CDR3 DNA reads TGCAGTGCTAGGATACTGCGGAACACCATATATTTT. This chain connects TRBV20-1 to TRBJ1-3, with D uncertain. The CDR3 is 12 residues long. CDR1 is DFQATT, CDR2 SNEGSKA, per germline (reference sequence). V was pared by 3 bases and J by 7 bases, with 10 bases between.

The V gene is TRBV2, the J gene TRBJ1-6, with TRBD1 matching over 7 bases. Germline V lookup: CDR1 SNHLY, CDR2 FYNNEI. This CDR3 spans 17 amino acids. Unmatched junction bases numbered 23, after V lost 7 bases and J lost 14 bases. CDR3 residues: CASTLRPGRGGGWTLHF. The CDR3 bases are TGTGCCAGCACCCTTCGGCCAGGTCGAGGGGGCGGCTGGACCCTCCACTTT.

This clonotype was seen repeatedly, ten times or more. The V call is TRBV18, the J call TRBJ1-6; D ambiguous. V lost 9 bases to trimming and J lost 7 bases, with 13 bases between them. The CDR3 loop spans 13 amino acids. Germline loops: CDR1 KGHSH, CDR2 LQKENI. For the CDR3, the DNA is TGTGCCAGTTCAGACCCGGGAAATTCACCCCTCCACTTT. It translates to CASSDPGNSPLHF.

This clonotype has at least ten counts. The gene calls are TRBV2 and TRBJ2-2; 7 bases are shared with TRBD2. CDR1 and CDR2 from the germline V gene are SNHLY and FYNNEI. J was trimmed by 3 bases and V by 8 bases; bases with no gene match: 6. The CDR3 length is 14 residues. CDR3 nucleotides: TGTGCCAGCGGAACGGGACTATACACCGGGGAGCTGTTTTTT. Residues: CASGTGLYTGELFF.

V usage is TRBV7-9 and J usage is TRBJ1-5; D not resolved. V dropped 7 bases and J dropped 8 bases, with 15 bases sitting between them. The germline gives CDR1 SEHNR, CDR2 FQNEAQ (reference sequence). CDR3 length: 13 amino acids. CDR3 DNA sequence: TGTGCCAGCACCCCGGGCCTGGAGGAGCCCCAGCATTTT. It codes for CASTPGLEEPQHF.

This clonotype was recorded once. The chain couples TRBV9 to TRBJ2-7; unclear D gene. This CDR3 has 15 residues. The V and J ends lost 4 bases and 1 base respectively, with 15 bases between them. Germline loops: CDR1 SGDLS, CDR2 YYNGEE. Here the CDR3 DNA reads TGTGCCAGCAGCTTAGAGTCGTCGGCATCCTACGAGCAGTACTTC. It is translated as CASSLESSASYEQYF.

This clonotype was detected a few times. The V and J genes are TRBV10-3 and TRBJ2-7; 7 nucleotides line up with TRBD1. The CDR3 has 15 amino acids. Germline V lookup: CDR1 ENHRY, CDR2 SYGVKD. The trim removed 5 bases at V and 6 bases at J, leaving 13 bases unmatched. CDR3 sequence: CAISSRGTGASEQYF. Here the CDR3 DNA reads TGTGCCATCAGTTCCAGGGGAACAGGGGCGAGCGAGCAGTACTTC.

The CDR3 loop is CASSLKTGGWETQYF. The CDR3 region has the DNA TGCGCCAGCAGCTTAAAGACAGGGGGCTGGGAGACCCAGTACTTC. The chain carries TRBV5-1 and TRBJ2-5, with 10 bases lining up with TRBD1. CDR1 SGHRS and CDR2 YFSETQ come from the germline V gene. J gave up 5 bases and V 2 bases, and 6 bases lay outside the gene matches. This CDR3 contains 15 residues.

There are a few counts of this clonotype. This chain connects TRBV29-1 to TRBJ2-7; 11 positions match TRBD2. The CDR3 spans 16 residues. Germline V gene lookup returns CDR1 SQVTM and CDR2 ANQGSEA. With V trimmed by 1 base and J by 5 bases, 10 bases remained unmatched. CDR3 nucleotide sequence: TGCAGCGTTGAAGGGGATAGCGGGAGGGGACTAAACGAGCAGTACTTC. Amino acids: CSVEGDSGRGLNEQYF.

This clonotype has a count of ten or more. This CDR3 reads CASRETNEGWQYF. The CDR3, as DNA: TGTGCCAGCAGGGAAACTAACGAGGGGTGGCAGTACTTC. This chain connects TRBV2 to TRBJ2-7; TRBD1 or TRBD2 may be the D gene (5 bases each). The CDR3 contains 13 residues. Germline V lookup: CDR1 SNHLY, CDR2 FYNNEI. Trimming took 6 bases from V and 9 from J, leaving 18 bases between them.

This clonotype showed up many times. The genes are TRBV2 and TRBJ1-2; no firm D call. Germline V gene data show CDR1 as SNHLY and CDR2 as FYNNEI. The CDR3 totals 16 residues. V was shortened by 5 bases and J by 4 bases, with 20 bases between the two germline ends. In DNA, the CDR3 is TGTGCCAGCAGTCCCCACAAGGGAGTCGCGGCCTATGGCTACACCTTC. Translating it yields CASSPHKGVAAYGYTF. Filled out from reference TRBV2 and TRBJ1-2, the complete variable domain reads EPEVTQTPSHQVTQMGQEVILRCVPISNHLYFYWYRQILGQKVEFLVSFYNNEISEKSEIFDDQFSVERPDGSNFTLKIRSTKLEDSAMYFCASSPHKGVAAYGYTFGSGTRLTVV.

This clonotype was counted ten times or more. The V gene is TRBV20-1, the J gene TRBJ2-7; tentatively, D is TRBD2 (7 bases). The CDR3 consists of 15 residues. Trimming left V 3 bases short and J 4 bases short, with 19 bases between. The germline CDR1 and CDR2 sequences are DFQATT and SNEGSKA (reference sequence). CDR3 in DNA: TGCAGTGCTAGTGGGGTGGAACAGGGAGGGTACGAGCAGTACTTC. This translates into CSASGVEQGGYEQYF.

Only one count was recorded for this clonotype. The chain couples TRBV4-2 to TRBJ1-5; D may be TRBD1 (5 bases). Trimming cost V 0 bases and J 9 bases, with 12 bases left between them. This CDR3 is built from 14 residues. CDR1 LGHNA and CDR2 YNFKEQ come from the germline V gene. The DNA for the CDR3 is TGTGCCAGCAGCCAAGAGTTGGGGGGACGGCCCCAGCATTTT. Protein sequence: CASSQELGGRPQHF.

The chain carries TRBV4-1 and TRBJ2-5; 12 bases fit TRBD2. Germline V gene sequence: CDR1 MGHRA, CDR2 YSYEKL. The J segment lost 4 bases and the V segment lost 2 bases, leaving 5 bases of the junction unmatched. The CDR3 runs 16 residues. CDR3: CASSQPLAGGRETQYF. CDR3 bases: TGCGCCAGCAGCCAACCTCTAGCGGGGGGGCGAGAGACCCAGTACTTC.